Listed here is a single T cell receptor beta chain. This could be a read error, since a much larger clone is one nucleotide away. The CDR3 does not close with the conserved phenylalanine or tryptophan, likely indicating a read error. This entry comes from a study of T cells in Graves' hyperthyroidism and ophthalmopathy. Study information: Pretreatment peripheral blood was obtained at initial diagnosis.

This CDR3 has 13 residues. Trimming at V came to 6 bases and at J to 4 bases, leaving 5 bases not matched to a gene. Newly diagnosed patients aged 18 to 65 had hyperthyroidism of under 2 months' duration. Regions amplified from RNA transcripts were the TCR beta CDR3 regions. The HTBI primer set served for first-round RT-PCR of the TCR CDR3. Using its own MiXCR run on the multiplex PCR reads, TCRdb lists one record per CDR3 protein. The data hold a few hundred thousand distinct CDR3 sequences, with approximately 19% observed a single time. The receptor's source is a woman aged 18-29 years with Graves' hyperthyroidism. The gene calls are TRBV12-3 or TRBV12-4 and TRBJ1-2; 7 bases line up with TRBD1. The sample comprised blood. CDR3 protein: CASSQQGSYGYTY. CDR3 nucleotide sequence: TGTGCCAGCAGCCAACAGGGGAGCTATGGCTACACCTAC.